Reported below is one T cell receptor (beta chain). The antigen is not known. The CDR3 is 15 amino acids. V was clipped by 0 bases and J by 1 base, with 9 bases between them. Germline V gene data show CDR1 as WNHNN and CDR2 as SYGVQD (reference sequence). The data were obtained in a study of T cells after yellow fever vaccination. Study-wide results and caveats: The CD4 and CD8 compartments had a small share of their clonotypes in common.

A 5'RACE template-switching step, the method used to make TCR cDNA, added a universal primer site and UMIs. TCRdb passed the 5' RACE reads through MiXCR, listing each CDR3 protein once. The table has about 260,000 distinct CDR3 sequences, around 5.2% seen once. The chain recombines TRBV10-1 with TRBJ2-5, with D hard to call. This sample comprised CD4+ T cells sorted from PBMCs, obtained on the day of the yellow fever booster vaccination. This receptor was taken from a man between 18 and 29 years old who received the YFV17D yellow fever vaccine. The CDR3 nucleotides read TGCGCCAGCAGTGAGTCGTTTGGGCGCCAAGAGACCCAGTACTTC. Amino acids: CASSESFGRQETQYF.